Below, 32 T cell receptor beta chains from the same sample are listed, as sequenced in a study of blood T cell repertoires in COVID-19. Repertoires were generated with immunoSEQ multiplex PCR, while TCRdb's copy carries only in-frame clones and drops some. The data show roughly 150,000 clones, around 88% seen once. The sample comprised peripheral blood. These receptor sequences come from a human donor in a cohort sampled during active COVID-19.

The chain has TRBV6-5 and TRBJ1-2, with D tentatively TRBD1 (5 bases). Germline V gives CDR1 MNHEY, CDR2 SVGAGI. The CDR3 contains 14 residues. Trimming pared 8 bases from V and 4 bases from J, leaving 17 bases between. Written as DNA, the CDR3 is TGTGCCAGCGCTATCGGACACCTTTCCTATGGCTACACCTTC. It translates to CASAIGHLSYGYTF.

The V and J genes are TRBV3-1 (or the pseudogene TRBV3-2) and TRBJ1-1, with D perhaps TRBD1 (5 bases). Germline CDR1 reads LGHDT; CDR2 reads YNNKEL (reference sequence). There are 12 residues in the CDR3. V was pared by 4 bases and J by 5 bases, with 8 bases between. Here the CDR3 reads CASSRTGTEAFF. Written as DNA, the CDR3 is TGTGCCAGCAGCCGTACAGGTACTGAAGCTTTCTTT.

The chain employs TRBV28 and TRBJ1-5; D gene uncertain. This CDR3 has 15 amino acids. With 10 bases removed from V and 2 bases from J, the gap between germline ends came to 18 bases. Looked up from germline, CDR1 is MDHEN and CDR2 is SYDVKM. The CDR3 loop reads CATRGVEVGNQPQHF. Here the CDR3 DNA reads TGTGCCACTAGAGGCGTGGAGGTTGGCAATCAGCCCCAGCATTTT.

This chain links TRBV18 with TRBJ2-6, with a possible D match to TRBD1 (6 bases). V lost 3 bases, J lost 11 bases, and 14 bases lay in between. The CDR3 loop spans 14 amino acids. The germline V gene has CDR1 KGHSH and CDR2 LQKENI. Here the CDR3 reads CASSPGHSVDVLTF. The CDR3 coding sequence is TGTGCCAGCTCACCGGGACACTCAGTCGACGTCCTGACTTTC.

The J gene is TRBJ1-5, the V gene TRBV9, with 8 bases matching TRBD1. Germline V gene data show CDR1 as SGDLS and CDR2 as YYNGEE. Trimming cost V 0 bases and J 11 bases; bases outside gene matches: 4. The CDR3 runs to 13 residues. CDR3 sequence (DNA): TGTGCCAGCAGCGTAGCTTCGGGACAGGCCCAGCATTTT. It yields the protein CASSVASGQAQHF.

The V call is TRBV19, the J call TRBJ1-5; 8 nucleotides match TRBD1. The ends lost 5 bases at V and 6 bases at J; junction bases unmatched: 9. Germline CDR1 is LNHDA and CDR2 is SQIVND (reference sequence). The CDR3 is made up of 15 amino acids. For the CDR3, the DNA is TGTGCCAGTAGTCTACCGGACAGGGACGGTCAGCCCCAGCATTTT. Its protein product is CASSLPDRDGQPQHF.

The chain uses TRBV2 and TRBJ2-7; 10 nucleotides line up with TRBD1. There are 15 residues in the CDR3. CDR1 and CDR2 (germline): SNHLY, FYNNEI. J was trimmed by 5 bases and V by 6 bases; bases with no gene match: 10. CDR3 nucleotide sequence: TGTGCCAGCAGGTCCGGGACAGGGGAATTCGACGAGCAGTACTTC. It yields the protein CASRSGTGEFDEQYF.

This clone occurred once. J is TRBJ1-4 and V is TRBV2; tentative D call: TRBD1 (5 bases). V was trimmed by 4 bases and J by 7 bases, leaving 13 bases between them. This CDR3 has 14 amino acids. Germline loops: CDR1 SNHLY, CDR2 FYNNEI. The CDR3 spells CASSGGLPGEKLFF. As DNA, the CDR3 is TGTGCCAGCAGTGGGGGCCTTCCCGGTGAAAAACTGTTTTTT. Full variable domain (remainder filled in from reference TRBV2 and TRBJ1-4): EPEVTQTPSHQVTQMGQEVILRCVPISNHLYFYWYRQILGQKVEFLVSFYNNEISEKSEIFDDQFSVERPDGSNFTLKIRSTKLEDSAMYFCASSGGLPGEKLFFGSGTQLSVL.

V usage is TRBV6-6 and J usage is TRBJ2-7, with D tentatively TRBD2 (6 bases). Trimming left V 6 bases short and J 1 base short, with 16 bases between. Germline assignment: CDR1 MNHNY and CDR2 SVGAGI (reference sequence). This CDR3 comprises 15 residues. DNA of the CDR3: TGTGCCAGCAGACCCCCCCGGGGGTCATCCTACGAGCAGTACTTC. Protein: CASRPPRGSSYEQYF.

The V gene is TRBV27, the J gene TRBJ2-7; D perhaps matches TRBD1 (6 bases). In germline, CDR1 is MNHEY, CDR2 SMNVEV (reference sequence). The CDR3 totals 16 residues. The ends were cut back, 3 bases at V and 6 bases at J, with 21 bases in the middle. The CDR3 region has the DNA TGTGCCAGCAGTTTTGTTGTCAGCAGGGGCAATTTCGAGCAGTACTTC. This translates into CASSFVVSRGNFEQYF.

J is TRBJ2-7 and V is TRBV19; TRBD1 aligns across 8 bases. V shed 5 bases and J 2 bases; nucleotides not matched to a gene: 5. Germline V gene lookup returns CDR1 LNHDA and CDR2 SQIVND (reference sequence). The CDR3 runs 14 residues. The CDR3 DNA is TGTGCCAGTAGTCTCGGGACAGGTACCTACGAGCAGTACTTC. Translating it yields CASSLGTGTYEQYF. Complete variable domain (other parts from reference TRBV19 and TRBJ2-7): DGGITQSPKYLFRKEGQNVTLSCEQNLNHDAMYWYRQDPGQGLRLIYYSQIVNDFQKGDIAEGYSVSREKKESFPLTVTSAQKNPTAFYLCASSLGTGTYEQYFGPGTRLTVT.

The chain uses TRBV7-3 and TRBJ2-3; 9 nucleotides align to TRBD2. Germline V lookup: CDR1 SGHTA, CDR2 FQGTGA. There are 15 residues in the CDR3. V gave up 2 bases and J gave up 5 bases; unmatched junction bases: 5. The CDR3 coding sequence is TGTGCCAGCAGCTTAGCGGGGGGGCAAATAGATACGCAGTATTTT. Residues: CASSLAGGQIDTQYF.

The V gene is TRBV9, the J gene TRBJ2-6; 7 positions match TRBD1. CDR1 is SGDLS, CDR2 YYNGEE, per germline. Germline trimming cut 4 bases from V and 4 bases from J; bases unmatched to any gene: 20. The CDR3 contains 20 residues. The CDR3, as DNA: TGTGCCAGCAGCACCCAGGGGGAGATAGACGGTCAGGGAGGGGCCAACGTCCTGACTTTC. Translation gives CASSTQGEIDGQGGANVLTF.

This chain uses TRBV5-4 with TRBJ2-6; no clear D gene. CDR1 and CDR2 from the germline V gene are SGHNT and YYREEE (reference sequence). The CDR3 contains 14 residues. V was cut by 4 bases and J by 3 bases, with 8 bases left in between. The CDR3 is CASSLLGGANVLTF. The CDR3 DNA is TGTGCCAGCAGCCTGCTCGGTGGGGCCAACGTCCTGACTTTC.

This sequence joins TRBV11-3 and TRBJ2-1; 7 bases align to TRBD2. Trimming removed 5 bases from V and 0 bases from J; junction bases left unmatched: 10. The germline CDR1 and CDR2 sequences are SGHNT and YENEEA. There are 17 residues in the CDR3. In nucleotides, the CDR3 is TGTGCCAGCAGCAACTGGAGGGAGGGCCGCTCCTACAATGAGCAGTTCTTC. This encodes CASSNWREGRSYNEQFF. Full variable domain (missing parts from reference TRBV11-3 and TRBJ2-1): EAGVVQSPRYKIIEKKQPVAFWCNPISGHNTLYWYLQNLGQGPELLIRYENEEAVDDSQLPKDRFSAERLKGVDSTLKIQPAELGDSAVYLCASSNWREGRSYNEQFFGPGTRLTVL.

The CDR3 DNA reads as TGTGCCAGCAGCGTAGACTCTAACGCGCACAATGAGCAGTTCTTC. This codes for CASSVDSNAHNEQFF. The gene calls are TRBV9 and TRBJ2-1; no clear D gene. CDR1 and CDR2 from the germline V gene are SGDLS and YYNGEE. CDR3 size: 15 residues. Between the trimmed V and J ends, which lost 0 bases and 5 bases, there was a span of 12 bases. Combining the CDR3 with reference TRBV9 and TRBJ2-1 gives the whole variable domain DSGVTQTPKHLITATGQRVTLRCSPRSGDLSVYWYQQSLDQGLQFLIQYYNGEERAKGNILERFSAQQFPDLHSELNLSSLELGDSALYFCASSVDSNAHNEQFFGPGTRLTVL.

The V call is TRBV7-9, the J call TRBJ2-5; maybe TRBD1 (5 bases). CDR1 is SEHNR, CDR2 FQNEAQ, per germline (reference sequence). V was pared by 2 bases and J by 3 bases, with 10 bases between. The CDR3 is made up of 14 amino acids. CDR3 bases: TGTGCCAGCAGCTTATGGGGCAGCGAAGAGACCCAGTACTTC. Translation: CASSLWGSEETQYF.

V is TRBV28 and J is TRBJ1-1; a possible D gene is TRBD1 (5 bases). Trimming removed 2 bases from V and 6 bases from J, with 16 bases in between. There are 15 residues in the CDR3. Germline V gives CDR1 MDHEN, CDR2 SYDVKM. The CDR3 region is CASSLRGWGGAEAFF. CDR3 sequence (DNA): TGTGCCAGCAGTTTAAGGGGCTGGGGGGGAGCTGAAGCTTTCTTT.

The gene calls are TRBV6-6 and TRBJ1-4, with 11 bases aligning to TRBD1. Germline V gene lookup returns CDR1 MNHNY and CDR2 SVGAGI (reference sequence). The CDR3 extends over 14 amino acids. Trimming at V came to 2 bases and at J to 7 bases, leaving 0 bases not matched to a gene. CDR3 loop: CASSYGQGAEKLFF. The DNA of the CDR3 is TGTGCCAGCAGTTACGGACAGGGGGCTGAAAAACTGTTTTTT.

The chain carries TRBV6-5 and TRBJ1-2, with D possibly matching TRBD1 (5 bases). The length of the CDR3 is 13 residues. Germline CDR1 and CDR2: MNHEY and SVGAGI. V lost 8 bases and J lost 6, with 16 bases in between. This CDR3 reads CASQNAGGDGYTF. CDR3 sequence (DNA): TGTGCCAGCCAAAACGCGGGAGGGGATGGCTACACCTTC.

V is TRBV9 and J is TRBJ2-1, with TRBD2 matching 9 bases. The length of the CDR3 is 14 residues. Germline CDR1 reads SGDLS; CDR2 reads YYNGEE. J was trimmed by 9 bases and V by 3 bases; bases with no gene match: 7. CDR3 sequence reads: CASSGRGGHFEQFF. The CDR3 coding sequence is TGTGCCAGCAGCGGGCGGGGGGGCCATTTTGAGCAGTTCTTC.

The V and J genes are TRBV3-1 (or the pseudogene TRBV3-2) and TRBJ2-3, with TRBD1 as a possible D gene (5 bases). There are 15 residues in the CDR3. The V end was cut by 3 bases, the J end by 2 bases, with 12 bases between. In germline, CDR1 is LGHDT, CDR2 YNNKEL (reference sequence). The CDR3 DNA reads as TGTGCCAGCAGCCAGGTATACAGGTTCACAGATACGCAGTATTTT. As protein: CASSQVYRFTDTQYF.

A remark on this clone: The sample carries other DNA sequences with the same CDR3. The chain is built from TRBV19 and TRBJ2-2, with 7 bases fitting TRBD1. The CDR3 consists of 15 residues. The ends lost 5 bases at V and 2 bases at J; junction bases unmatched: 5. Per germline, CDR1 LNHDA and CDR2 SQIVND (reference sequence). CDR3 amino acids: CASSYRGPNTGELFF. In nucleotides, the CDR3 is TGTGCCAGTAGTTACAGGGGACCTAACACCGGGGAGCTGTTTTTT.

The chain is built from TRBV19 and TRBJ1-2; TRBD1 aligns across 9 bases. J lost 0 bases, V lost 6 bases, and 11 bases had no gene match. In germline, CDR1 is LNHDA, CDR2 SQIVND (reference sequence). The CDR3 has 17 residues. This CDR3 reads CASSRGLGTGTNYGYTF. CDR3 DNA: TGTGCCAGTAGCCGAGGATTAGGGACAGGGACTAACTATGGCTACACCTTC.

This chain connects TRBV6-2 or TRBV6-3 to TRBJ2-4; 15 nucleotides align to TRBD2. V lost 5 bases to trimming and J lost 8 bases; unmatched junction nucleotides: 7. The CDR3 sequence is 16 residues long. Germline V gives CDR1 MNHEY, CDR2 SVGEGT. CDR3 amino acids: CASSRGLAGGLDIQYF. The CDR3 nucleotides read TGTGCCAGCAGTCGAGGACTAGCGGGGGGGCTGGACATTCAGTACTTC.

The chain carries TRBV6-6 and TRBJ1-1; TRBD1 is a possible D gene (6 bases). This CDR3 is built from 14 residues. CDR1 MNHNY and CDR2 SVGAGI come from the germline V gene (reference sequence). V lost 6 bases, J lost 4 bases, and 15 bases lay in between. CDR3 residues: CASRGGGGGTEAFF. Written as DNA, the CDR3 is TGTGCCAGCAGGGGAGGGGGGGGAGGCACTGAAGCTTTCTTT.

The chain carries TRBV19 and TRBJ1-2, with TRBD1 identical over 7 bases. Germline CDR1 LNHDA, CDR2 SQIVND (reference sequence). This CDR3 has 15 amino acids. The V segment lost 5 bases and the J segment 1 base; nucleotides outside the gene matches: 7. The CDR3 spells CASSPQGLYNYGYTF. The CDR3 DNA reads TGTGCCAGTAGTCCACAGGGGCTGTATAACTATGGCTACACCTTC.

This clone has only one observation. J is TRBJ1-2 and V is TRBV28; 7 positions match TRBD1. Losses at the gene ends were 4 bases for V and 1 base for J; bases not matched to a gene: 12. The CDR3 runs to 17 residues. Germline CDR1 and CDR2: MDHEN and SYDVKM. The CDR3 sequence: CASSSPVPGQRNYGYTF. CDR3 DNA: TGTGCCAGCAGTTCCCCAGTGCCGGGACAGCGTAACTATGGCTACACCTTC.

The V gene is TRBV19, the J gene TRBJ1-4, with 8 bases identical to TRBD1. Germline lookup yields CDR1 LNHDA and CDR2 SQIVND (reference sequence). The CDR3 length is 14 residues. V shed 5 bases, J shed 8 bases, and the junction held 7 bases outside the gene matches. This CDR3 reads CASSQDRGREKLFF. As DNA, the CDR3 is TGTGCCAGTAGTCAAGACAGGGGAAGGGAAAAACTGTTTTTT. Supplemented by reference TRBV19 and TRBJ1-4, the full variable domain reads DGGITQSPKYLFRKEGQNVTLSCEQNLNHDAMYWYRQDPGQGLRLIYYSQIVNDFQKGDIAEGYSVSREKKESFPLTVTSAQKNPTAFYLCASSQDRGREKLFFGSGTQLSVL.

The chain recombines TRBV19 with TRBJ1-2; 11 bases map to TRBD1. V lost 7 bases, J lost 4 bases, and 11 bases stayed unmatched. Germline V gene sequence: CDR1 LNHDA, CDR2 SQIVND (reference sequence). The CDR3 is made up of 16 amino acids. CDR3 loop: CASTRGGQGEFYGYTF. CDR3 nucleotides: TGTGCCAGTACCAGAGGGGGACAGGGGGAATTCTATGGCTACACCTTC.

The rearrangement links TRBV27 to TRBJ2-7, with 8 positions matching TRBD1. The junction had 4 bases not matched to a gene; V was cut back by 3 bases and J by 6 bases. CDR1 and CDR2 (germline): MNHEY, SMNVEV (reference sequence). The CDR3 is 13 residues long. CDR3 protein: CASSFGQGGEQYF. CDR3 in DNA: TGTGCCAGCAGTTTCGGACAGGGAGGCGAGCAGTACTTC.

This rearrangement joins TRBV5-5 to TRBJ1-2, with D possibly matching TRBD1 (5 bases). Germline V gene sequence: CDR1 SGHKS, CDR2 YYEKEE (reference sequence). This CDR3 has 12 residues. Trimming removed 4 bases at V and 8 bases at J, with 12 bases between. This chain's CDR3 is CASSVDRSGYTF. CDR3 DNA: TGTGCCAGCAGCGTCGACAGAAGCGGCTACACCTTC.